This T cell receptor beta chain was recovered during a study of beta chain features in type 1 diabetes. V lost 1 base to trimming and J lost 0 bases, with 7 bases between them. The V gene's germline CDR1 is SNHLY and CDR2 FYNNEI. This CDR3 spans 15 amino acids. Expressed TCRB transcripts were sequenced because the isolated RNA had all been reverse transcribed beforehand. Sequencing was performed with immunoSEQ multiplex PCR; in TCRdb, only in-frame clones are kept and a portion is missing. The table records hundreds of thousands of clones, roughly 30% of them present only once. The chain employs TRBV2 and TRBJ2-1; D remains unclear. This sequence was found in a man between 18 and 35 years old in good health. The sample comprised naive CD4+ T cells from blood. CDR3: CASSEDVSSYNEQFF. Written as DNA, the CDR3 is TGTGCCAGCAGTGAAGACGTAAGCTCCTACAATGAGCAGTTCTTC. Looking up the rest from reference TRBV2 and TRBJ2-1 gives the full variable domain: EPEVTQTPSHQVTQMGQEVILRCVPISNHLYFYWYRQILGQKVEFLVSFYNNEISEKSEIFDDQFSVERPDGSNFTLKIRSTKLEDSAMYFCASSEDVSSYNEQFFGPGTRLTVL.